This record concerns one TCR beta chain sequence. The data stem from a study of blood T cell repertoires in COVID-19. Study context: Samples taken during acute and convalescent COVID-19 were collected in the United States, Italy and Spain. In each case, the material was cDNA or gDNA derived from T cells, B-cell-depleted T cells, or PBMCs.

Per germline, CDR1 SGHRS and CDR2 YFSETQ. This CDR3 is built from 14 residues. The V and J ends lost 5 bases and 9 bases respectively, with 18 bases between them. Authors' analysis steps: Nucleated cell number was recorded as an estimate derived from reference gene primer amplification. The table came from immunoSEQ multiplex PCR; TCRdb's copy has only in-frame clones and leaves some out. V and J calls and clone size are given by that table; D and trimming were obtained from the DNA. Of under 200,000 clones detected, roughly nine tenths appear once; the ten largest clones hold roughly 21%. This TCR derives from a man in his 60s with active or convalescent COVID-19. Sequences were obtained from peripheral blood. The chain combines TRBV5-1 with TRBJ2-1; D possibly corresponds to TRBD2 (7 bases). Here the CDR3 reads CASRQPGGRGEQFF. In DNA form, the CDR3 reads TGCGCCAGCAGACAACCCGGGGGGCGGGGTGAGCAGTTCTTC. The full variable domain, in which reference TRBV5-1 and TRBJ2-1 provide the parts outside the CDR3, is KAGVTQTPRYLIKTRGQQVTLSCSPISGHRSVSWYQQTPGQGLQFLFEYFSETQRNKGNFPGRFSGRQFSNSRSEMNVSTLELGDSALYLCASRQPGGRGEQFFGPGTRLTVL.